These T cell receptor beta chains were read from a single sample in a study of cytomegalovirus exposure and HLA in healthy donors. Profiled with immunoSEQ multiplex PCR; TCRdb holds only in-frame clones, not every one. The data contain some 270,000 clones, 80% of them singletons. Material: PBMCs. All receptors come from a girl aged 2-10 years in good health and CMV-seronegative. CDR3s include the opening cysteine and the closing phenylalanine or tryptophan. Fields, in order: clone size, J gene, D gene, V gene, CDR3 protein, CDR3 DNA. A D gene is named only where the DNA matches it firmly. Clone size is stated in some rows and not others, as once, few, many or a class when expanded.

clone_size: few; j_call: TRBJ2-5; d_call: .; v_call: TRBV28; cdr3_aa: CASGLRKETQYF; cdr3_nt: TGTGCCAGTGGACTGAGGAAAGAGACCCAGTACTTC
clone_size: .; j_call: TRBJ2-7; d_call: TRBD2; v_call: TRBV7-9; cdr3_aa: CASSSSGRATYEQYF; cdr3_nt: TGTGCCAGCAGCTCGAGCGGGAGGGCCACCTACGAGCAGTACTTC
clone_size: .; j_call: TRBJ2-1; d_call: TRBD2; v_call: TRBV9; cdr3_aa: CASSVSGRARGRGRNEQFF; cdr3_nt: TGTGCCAGCAGCGTTAGCGGGAGGGCCCGCGGGAGGGGTCGTAATGAGCAGTTCTTC
clone_size: .; j_call: TRBJ2-3; d_call: TRBD2; v_call: TRBV5-1; cdr3_aa: CASSLAPGLAGRDTQYF; cdr3_nt: TGCGCCAGCAGTTTAGCCCCTGGACTAGCGGGGAGGGATACGCAGTATTTT
clone_size: .; j_call: TRBJ2-7; d_call: .; v_call: TRBV6-1; cdr3_aa: CASKRGGASYEQYF; cdr3_nt: TGTGCCAGCAAAAGAGGGGGGGCCTCATACGAGCAGTACTTC
clone_size: .; j_call: TRBJ2-7; d_call: .; v_call: TRBV6-5; cdr3_aa: CASSYHRAYEQYF; cdr3_nt: TGTGCCAGCAGTTACCACCGGGCCTACGAGCAGTACTTC
clone_size: .; j_call: TRBJ2-1; d_call: .; v_call: TRBV28; cdr3_aa: CASSQGTNYNEQFF; cdr3_nt: TGTGCCAGCAGCCAGGGGACCAATTACAATGAGCAGTTCTTC
clone_size: .; j_call: TRBJ2-7; d_call: .; v_call: TRBV28; cdr3_aa: CASSLLGTSYEQYF; cdr3_nt: TGTGCCAGCAGCCTACTCGGGACTTCCTACGAGCAGTACTTC
clone_size: .; j_call: TRBJ1-1; d_call: TRBD1; v_call: TRBV10-3; cdr3_aa: CAISGQVGNTEAFF; cdr3_nt: TGTGCCATCAGCGGACAGGTCGGGAACACTGAAGCTTTCTTT
clone_size: .; j_call: TRBJ2-3; d_call: .; v_call: TRBV30; cdr3_aa: CAWSVEADTQYF; cdr3_nt: TGTGCCTGGAGTGTAGAGGCGGATACGCAGTATTTT
clone_size: .; j_call: TRBJ1-1; d_call: TRBD1; v_call: TRBV18; cdr3_aa: CASSRKDRGSGGTEAFF; cdr3_nt: TGTGCCAGCTCACGAAAGGACAGGGGCTCAGGAGGCACTGAAGCTTTCTTT
clone_size: .; j_call: TRBJ2-7; d_call: TRBD1; v_call: TRBV18; cdr3_aa: CASSPGQGGGEQYF; cdr3_nt: TGTGCCAGCTCACCGGGACAGGGTGGGGGTGAGCAGTACTTC
clone_size: .; j_call: TRBJ2-6; d_call: .; v_call: TRBV18; cdr3_aa: CASSPQVIRSGANVLTF; cdr3_nt: TGTGCCAGCTCACCACAGGTCATTCGGAGTGGGGCCAACGTCCTGACTTTC
clone_size: .; j_call: TRBJ2-2; d_call: .; v_call: TRBV6-1; cdr3_aa: CASSEMVGLNTGELFF; cdr3_nt: TGTGCCAGCAGTGAAATGGTCGGGTTGAACACCGGGGAGCTGTTTTTT
clone_size: .; j_call: TRBJ2-2; d_call: .; v_call: TRBV12-5; cdr3_aa: CASEQGNTGELFF; cdr3_nt: TGTGCTAGTGAACAGGGTAACACCGGGGAGCTGTTTTTT
clone_size: .; j_call: TRBJ2-7; d_call: TRBD2; v_call: TRBV5-1; cdr3_aa: CASSYLAGGEYEQYF; cdr3_nt: TGCGCCAGCAGCTACCTAGCGGGGGGTGAGTACGAGCAGTACTTC
clone_size: .; j_call: TRBJ2-7; d_call: TRBD2; v_call: TRBV18; cdr3_aa: CASSPREAGGRDEQYF; cdr3_nt: TGTGCCAGCTCACCAAGGGAAGCGGGGGGTCGCGACGAGCAGTACTTC
clone_size: once; j_call: TRBJ1-1; d_call: .; v_call: TRBV28; cdr3_aa: CASRIGGNSNTEAFF; cdr3_nt: TGTGCCAGCAGAATCGGGGGAAACTCGAACACTGAAGCTTTCTTT
clone_size: .; j_call: TRBJ2-7; d_call: TRBD2; v_call: TRBV5-1; cdr3_aa: CASSLGPDGGIYEQYF; cdr3_nt: TGCGCCAGCAGCTTGGGTCCTGACGGGGGGATCTACGAGCAGTACTTC
clone_size: .; j_call: TRBJ1-3; d_call: .; v_call: TRBV10-2; cdr3_aa: CASSDPSGNTIYF; cdr3_nt: TGCGCCAGCAGTGACCCTTCTGGAAACACCATATATTTT
clone_size: few; j_call: TRBJ2-1; d_call: TRBD2; v_call: TRBV7-2; cdr3_aa: CASSQSGGPYNEQFF; cdr3_nt: TGTGCCAGCAGTCAAAGCGGGGGGCCGTACAATGAGCAGTTCTTC
clone_size: .; j_call: TRBJ1-2; d_call: TRBD1; v_call: TRBV19; cdr3_aa: CASRRWTGLNYGYTF; cdr3_nt: TGTGCCAGTAGACGATGGACAGGCCTTAACTATGGCTACACCTTC
clone_size: .; j_call: TRBJ1-2; d_call: .; v_call: TRBV5-1; cdr3_aa: CASSLDTGAVSYGYTF; cdr3_nt: TGCGCCAGCAGCTTGGACACAGGCGCTGTTTCCTATGGCTACACCTTC
clone_size: .; j_call: TRBJ1-4; d_call: TRBD1; v_call: TRBV4-1; cdr3_aa: CASRGIRDRPGKLFF; cdr3_nt: TGCGCCAGCAGGGGGATCCGGGACAGGCCAGGAAAACTGTTTTTT
clone_size: .; j_call: TRBJ2-7; d_call: .; v_call: TRBV4-1; cdr3_aa: CASSLLAEGDEQYF; cdr3_nt: TGCGCCAGCAGCCTACTGGCGGAAGGAGACGAGCAGTACTTC
clone_size: .; j_call: TRBJ1-1; d_call: .; v_call: TRBV9; cdr3_aa: CASSPHRGAFF; cdr3_nt: TGTGCCAGCAGCCCACATAGGGGAGCTTTCTTT
clone_size: .; j_call: TRBJ1-2; d_call: TRBD1; v_call: TRBV2; cdr3_aa: CASILDRGGYTF; cdr3_nt: TGTGCCAGCATTCTCGACAGGGGTGGCTACACCTTC
clone_size: few; j_call: TRBJ2-7; d_call: TRBD2; v_call: TRBV27; cdr3_aa: CASSLSIAGSSYEQYF; cdr3_nt: TGTGCCAGCAGTTTATCGATAGCGGGGAGCTCCTACGAGCAGTACTTC
clone_size: .; j_call: TRBJ2-7; d_call: TRBD1; v_call: TRBV7-7; cdr3_aa: CASSLGTGPYEQYF; cdr3_nt: TGTGCCAGCAGCCTAGGGACAGGCCCCTACGAGCAGTACTTC
clone_size: .; j_call: TRBJ1-2; d_call: .; v_call: TRBV6-5; cdr3_aa: CASSRLRRLYGYTF; cdr3_nt: TGTGCCAGCAGCAGACTCAGGAGGCTTTATGGCTACACCTTC
clone_size: .; j_call: TRBJ2-2; d_call: .; v_call: TRBV5-5; cdr3_aa: CASSLNGGWNTGELFF; cdr3_nt: TGTGCCAGCAGCTTGAACGGCGGGTGGAACACCGGGGAGCTGTTTTTT
clone_size: .; j_call: TRBJ1-1; d_call: .; v_call: TRBV7-6; cdr3_aa: CASSSNAGDRTEAFF; cdr3_nt: TGTGCCAGCAGCTCAAACGCCGGGGATCGGACTGAAGCTTTCTTT
clone_size: .; j_call: TRBJ1-2; d_call: TRBD1; v_call: TRBV9; cdr3_aa: CASSPRDRVTGYTF; cdr3_nt: TGTGCCAGCAGCCCGCGGGACAGGGTAACTGGCTACACCTTC
clone_size: .; j_call: TRBJ1-1; d_call: .; v_call: TRBV7-3; cdr3_aa: CASSLGARTEAFF; cdr3_nt: TGTGCCAGCAGCTTAGGAGCCCGTACTGAAGCTTTCTTT